This TCR beta chain was captured in a study of human T cells and chemical hapten exposure. This CDR3 has 13 amino acids. Original methodology: Samples ranged from 23,224 to 690,600 TCRs, with a median of approximately 91,000. One entry per CDR3 protein, called by TCRdb with MiXCR from the RACE reads. V and J calls and clone size were set by TCRdb, not the authors. Among around 85,000 distinct CDR3 sequences listed, about an eighth were seen once. Described time point: patch test 3, about 24 weeks after DPC sensitization. The treatment was: therapeutic diphenylcyclopropenone sensitization with weekly scalp DPC. Extraction yielded total RNA from whole blood (unfractionated). Study observations and caveats: Donors' alopecia may make their immune response differ from healthy people's. Compared with pre-sensitization or healthy control sets, expanded TCRs clustered more.

With respect to this clonotype: The antigen remains unidentified. One end of the junction varies from germline; a read error may be responsible.

J is TRBJ1-3 and V is TRBV12-3 or TRBV12-4, with unresolved D. This TCR was recovered from a woman between 50 and 59 years old with alopecia areata. Some clones in this sample may be carry-over from other donors' samples. The sample consisted of whole blood, taken in connection with sensitization to the hapten diphenylcyclopropenone (DPC). Here the CDR3 DNA reads TGTGCCAGCAGTTTCAATGTAGAAGGGTCAGGACATTTT. It codes for CASSFNVEGSGHF.